This T cell receptor (beta chain) was observed in a study of T-cell memory formation after mild COVID-19. Findings of the study overall: Pre-infection memory contained some responding clones, which suggested that cross-reactive memory had joined. Clonal second-wave expansions that peaked on day 37 had unconfirmed SARS-CoV-2 specificity. The main location of contracting CD4+ clones was CM and EM, and that of contracting CD8+ clones was EMRA.

Sample barcodes and UMIs were carried by the TCR alpha and TCR beta cDNA libraries that 5'RACE generated with constant-segment primers. One entry per CDR3 protein results from TCRdb running MiXCR on the 5' RACE reads. The data contain about 260,000 distinct CDR3 sequences, roughly 16% of them singletons. Looked up from germline, CDR1 is MNHEY and CDR2 is SVGAGI. V lost 0 bases, J lost 7 bases, and 15 bases lay in between. The CDR3 length is 15 residues. The sample holds many counts of this clonotype. What it binds is unknown. This chain joins TRBV6-5 and TRBJ1-1, with D possibly being TRBD1 (6 bases). The sample comprised PBMCs or a T cell subset sorted from them (not recorded which). The origin of this receptor is a man between 18 and 29 years old who had mild COVID-19 (a few samples of this study predate the infection). Cell type and time point are not known. In DNA form, the CDR3 reads TGTGCCAGCAGTTACTCTTTGGACAGCAGCTTTGAAGCTTTCTTT. Translated: CASSYSLDSSFEAFF.